The 12 T cell receptor beta chains presented below share a single source sample, sequenced in a study of CD8+CD57+ T cells in acquired aplastic anemia. The study profiled TCR beta VDJ and CDR3 using genomic DNA as template. TCRdb recomputed calls from the reads with MiXCR, one row per CDR3 protein. The sample comprises 160,000 or so distinct CDR3 sequences, 71% of which are singletons, and roughly half rests with the top ten. Sequencing was done on patients that had shown CD8+CD57+ cell expansion by flow cytometry. Sequencing was performed on sorted CD4+, CD8+, or CD8+CD57+ T cells (not recorded which) from PBMCs. The receptors derive from a human donor with aplastic anemia.

The V gene is TRBV24-1, the J gene TRBJ2-1; D remains unclear. The V end lost 7 bases, the J end lost 10 bases, and 10 bases lay between the germline ends. Germline CDR1 is KGHDR and CDR2 is SFDVKD. CDR3 length: 11 residues. CDR3 nucleotide sequence: TGTGCCACCAGCACCTCACGGGAGCAGTTCTTC. Its protein is CATSTSREQFF.

The table lists this clonotype with a count of one. The gene calls are TRBV20-1 and TRBJ2-1; unclear D gene. CDR3 size: 14 residues. V lost 3 bases, J lost 4 bases, and 13 bases lay in between. CDR1 is DFQATT, CDR2 SNEGSKA, per germline (reference sequence). The CDR3 coding sequence is TGCAGTGCTAGCCCAGCGCCTCCTTACAATGAGCAGTTCTTC. The encoded protein is CSASPAPPYNEQFF.

This chain connects TRBV29-1 to TRBJ2-3, with D hard to call. The germline CDR1 and CDR2 sequences are SQVTM and ANQGSEA. Between the trimmed V and J ends, which lost 4 bases and 6 bases, there was a span of 17 bases. The CDR3 contains 14 residues. The CDR3 here is CSVGAARITDTQYF. DNA of the CDR3: TGCAGCGTTGGTGCCGCTCGAATTACGGATACGCAGTATTTT.

The rearrangement links TRBV29-1 to TRBJ2-7; 8 bases are shared with TRBD2. The J segment lost 3 bases and the V segment lost 4 bases, leaving 8 bases of the junction unmatched. CDR1 and CDR2 (germline): SQVTM, ANQGSEA. The CDR3 is 14 residues long. CDR3 in amino acids: CSVARGGKFYEQYF. The CDR3 region has the DNA TGCAGCGTTGCTCGGGGGGGGAAATTCTACGAGCAGTACTTC.

The chain has TRBV20-1 and TRBJ2-5, with 8 bases matching TRBD1. V was pared by 5 bases and J by 1 base, with 15 bases of the junction left unmatched. Germline lookup yields CDR1 DFQATT and CDR2 SNEGSKA (reference sequence). CDR3 size: 17 residues. The CDR3 sequence: CSARLLQGGSIQETQYF. The CDR3 region has the DNA TGCAGTGCTCGCCTTTTACAGGGGGGCTCTATCCAAGAGACCCAGTACTTC.

The chain employs TRBV24-1 and TRBJ2-5, with no clear D. V lost 0 bases and J 3 bases, leaving 4 bases between the germline ends. The germline gives CDR1 KGHDR, CDR2 SFDVKD. CDR3 length equals 13 residues. CDR3 in amino acids: CATSDLTEETQYF. The CDR3, as DNA: TGTGCCACCAGTGATTTGACGGAAGAGACCCAGTACTTC.

The rearrangement links TRBV6-5 to TRBJ1-1, with a possible D match to TRBD1 (6 bases). V lost 5 bases to trimming and J lost 1 base, with 11 bases between them. CDR3 length: 14 amino acids. Germline V gives CDR1 MNHEY, CDR2 SVGAGI. The CDR3 coding sequence is TGTGCCAGCAGTATGCGGACAGAGAACACTGAAGCTTTCTTT. Its protein is CASSMRTENTEAFF.

As DNA, the CDR3 is TGTGCCAGCAGCCCCGGGACAGGGACCGGGCAGCCCCAGCATTTT. This codes for CASSPGTGTGQPQHF. The chain employs TRBV7-8 and TRBJ1-5; TRBD1 agrees at 9 bases. After removal of 5 bases from V and 7 bases from J, the junction contained 9 bases not matched to a gene. The CDR3 is 15 amino acids. Germline CDR1 is SGHVS and CDR2 is FQNEAQ.

The V call is TRBV7-2, the J call TRBJ2-2, with D uncertain. The CDR3 loop spans 13 amino acids. The germline V and J ends were trimmed by 1 base and 8 bases, with 8 bases remaining between them. Germline V gene sequence: CDR1 SGHTA, CDR2 FQGNSA. CDR3 DNA sequence: TGTGCCAGCAGCTTAGTACGAGCTGGGGAGCTGTTTTTT. Its translation is CASSLVRAGELFF.

The chain combines TRBV7-2 with TRBJ1-6, with 7 positions matching TRBD1. The germline gives CDR1 SGHTA, CDR2 FQGNSA. The junction had 10 bases not matched to a gene; V was cut back by 4 bases and J by 4 bases. The CDR3 runs 17 residues. Here the CDR3 reads CASSWSPTQGYNSPLHF. Here the CDR3 DNA reads TGTGCCAGCAGCTGGTCCCCCACACAGGGGTATAATTCACCCCTCCACTTT. Filled out from reference TRBV7-2 and TRBJ1-6, the complete variable domain reads GAGVSQSPSNKVTEKGKDVELRCDPISGHTALYWYRQSLGQGLEFLIYFQGNSAPDKSGLPSDRFSAERTGGSVSTLTIQRTQQEDSAVYLCASSWSPTQGYNSPLHFGNGTRLTVT.

This rearrangement joins TRBV7-9 to TRBJ1-6, with D hard to call. Germline-derived CDR1 and CDR2 are SEHNR and FQNEAQ (reference sequence). V lost 6 bases to trimming and J lost 2 bases, with 14 bases between them. The CDR3 is made up of 16 amino acids. The CDR3 loop is CASRDFQDAYNSPLHF. The CDR3, as DNA: TGTGCCAGCAGAGATTTTCAGGACGCCTATAATTCACCCCTCCACTTT. Using reference TRBV7-9 and TRBJ1-6 for the parts outside the CDR3, the full variable domain is DTGVSQNPRHKITKRGQNVTFRCDPISEHNRLYWYRQTLGQGPEFLTYFQNEAQLEKSRLLSDRFSAERPKGSFSTLEIQRTEQGDSAMYLCASRDFQDAYNSPLHFGNGTRLTVT.

This clonotype was seen a handful of times. V gene TRBV7-9 combines with J gene TRBJ2-7, with no clear D. V gave up 6 bases and J gave up 3 bases, with 9 bases separating them. The CDR3 runs to 12 residues. Germline V CDR1 and CDR2: SEHNR, FQNEAQ (reference sequence). CDR3 sequence: CASSSTGYEQYF. The CDR3 nucleotides are TGTGCCAGCAGTTCGACGGGCTACGAGCAGTACTTC.